This TCR beta chain was observed in a study of blood T cells in healthy people across ages. Each sample yielded at least 6 million isolated PBMCs. Per germline, CDR1 MNHEY and CDR2 SMNVEV (reference sequence). There are 15 residues in the CDR3. V gave up 5 bases and J gave up 4 bases, with 15 bases separating them. Primed by a sample-barcoded 5' primer and a J-beta primer mix, a second PCR proceeded for 7 to 11 cycles. TCRdb redid the calling of the 5' RACE reads with MiXCR, one entry per CDR3 protein. Among about 1.8 million distinct CDR3 sequences listed, 40% to 55% were seen once. This clonotype was recorded a few times.

This TCR derives from a woman in her thirties or forties in good health. The chain joins TRBV27 to TRBJ2-1; possible D gene TRBD1, 6 bases. The specimen was blood. The CDR3 here is CASSPDSQPYNEQFF. DNA of the CDR3: TGTGCCAGCAGTCCGGACAGTCAGCCTTACAATGAGCAGTTCTTC.